This TCR beta chain originates from a study of CD8 T cells in ankylosing spondylitis. Study observations and caveats: Enrichment of disease-linked clones was reportedly significant in matched ankylosing spondylitis synovial fluid. A motif of eight highly homologous TCR beta variants was seen as apparently characteristic of ankylosing spondylitis blood.

The table lists this clonotype with a few counts. What it binds is unknown. TCRdb used MiXCR to reprocess the 5' RACE reads, holding one entry per CDR3 protein. The table lists about 360,000 distinct CDR3 sequences, roughly 20% of them singletons. With 6 bases removed from V and 0 bases from J, the gap between germline ends came to 9 bases. Per the germline V gene, CDR1 is MNHNS and CDR2 is SASEGT. The CDR3 sequence is 14 residues long. V is TRBV6-1 and J is TRBJ2-1; D is unclear. The sample consisted of blood, either unsorted or a sorted T cell fraction (not recorded which). The receptor's source is a male donor with ankylosing spondylitis or in good health (not recorded which). CDR3 DNA: TGTGCCAGCAGCCGTCGGATCTCCTACAATGAGCAGTTCTTC. Its protein is CASSRRISYNEQFF.